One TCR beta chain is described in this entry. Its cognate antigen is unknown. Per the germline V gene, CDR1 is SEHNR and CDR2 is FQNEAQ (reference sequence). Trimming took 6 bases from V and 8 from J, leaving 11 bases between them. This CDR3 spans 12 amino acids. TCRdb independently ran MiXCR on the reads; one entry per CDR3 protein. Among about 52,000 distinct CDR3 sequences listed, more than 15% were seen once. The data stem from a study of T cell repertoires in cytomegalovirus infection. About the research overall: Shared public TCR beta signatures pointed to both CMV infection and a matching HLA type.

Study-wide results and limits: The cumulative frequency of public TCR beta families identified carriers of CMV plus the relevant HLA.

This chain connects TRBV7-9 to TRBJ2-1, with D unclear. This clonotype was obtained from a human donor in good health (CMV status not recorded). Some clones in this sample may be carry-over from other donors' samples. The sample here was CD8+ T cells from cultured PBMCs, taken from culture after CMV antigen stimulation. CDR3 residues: CASSLRIDEQFF. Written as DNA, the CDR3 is TGTGCCAGCAGTCTTCGTATCGATGAGCAGTTCTTC.